The 25 T cell receptor beta chains in this list originate from one sample, sequenced in a study of cytomegalovirus exposure and HLA in healthy donors. Use of 60 Vbeta and 13 Jbeta primers characterized the PCR. TCRdb's table, derived via immunoSEQ multiplex PCR, lists solely in-frame clones and lacks some. Reported are 40,000 or so clones; the ten largest clones contain 1% to 1.5%. The specimen sequenced was PBMCs. The receptors originated from a man under 40 in good health and CMV-seronegative.

The chain carries TRBV6-1 and TRBJ2-1; the D gene is possibly TRBD2 (5 bases). The V end lost 0 bases, the J end lost 10 bases, and 19 bases lay between the germline ends. The CDR3 length is 16 residues. CDR1 and CDR2 (germline): MNHNS, SASEGT. In DNA, the CDR3 is TGTGCCAGCAGTGAAGCGTACGCGGGCAGAGTGGGCGAGCAGTTCTTC. Protein: CASSEAYAGRVGEQFF.

The V gene is TRBV30, the J gene TRBJ1-4; D not resolved. Germline V CDR1 and CDR2: GTSNPN, SVGIG (reference sequence). CDR3 size: 13 residues. Trimming shortened V by 2 bases and J by 4 bases, and 8 bases separated the two germline ends. In nucleotides, the CDR3 is TGTGCCTGGAGTTACATTGTTAATGAAAAACTGTTTTTT. Its protein product is CAWSYIVNEKLFF. Using reference TRBV30 and TRBJ1-4 for the parts outside the CDR3, the full variable domain is SQTIHQWPATLVQPVGSPLSLECTVEGTSNPNLYWYRQAAGRGLQLLFYSVGIGQISSEVPQNLSASRPQDRQFILSSKKLLLSDSGFYLCAWSYIVNEKLFFGSGTQLSVL.

V usage is TRBV29-1 and J usage is TRBJ1-2; TRBD1 matches at 7 bases. Germline values: CDR1 SQVTM, CDR2 ANQGSEA. This CDR3 contains 13 residues. Trimming took 6 bases from V and 5 from J; bases not matched to a gene: 9. This CDR3 reads CSVSPDREYGYTF. DNA for the CDR3: TGCAGCGTGAGCCCCGACAGGGAGTATGGCTACACCTTC.

The chain links TRBV5-4 to TRBJ2-7, with 7 bases that match TRBD1. Germline trimming cut 0 bases from V and 3 bases from J; bases unmatched to any gene: 3. The CDR3 has 14 residues. Germline CDR1 is SGHNT and CDR2 is YYREEE (reference sequence). CDR3 region: CASSLVPGGYEQYF. The CDR3 nucleotides are TGTGCCAGCAGCTTGGTTCCAGGGGGCTACGAGCAGTACTTC.

V and J are TRBV5-4 and TRBJ1-1, with TRBD1 matching over 9 bases. The CDR3 contains 13 residues. The trim removed 0 bases at V and 10 bases at J, leaving 4 bases unmatched. CDR1 and CDR2 from the germline V gene are SGHNT and YYREEE (reference sequence). The DNA of the CDR3 is TGTGCCAGCAGCTTGGGGACAGGGGTGGTAGCTTTCTTT. Translating it yields CASSLGTGVVAFF.

The chain uses TRBV29-1 and TRBJ1-1, with D unresolved. From germline, CDR1 is SQVTM and CDR2 ANQGSEA. Deletions cut 5 bases from V and 0 bases from J, with 7 bases between. The CDR3 length is 12 residues. CDR3 residues: CSVSRMNTEAFF. Written as DNA, the CDR3 is TGCAGCGTTTCCAGAATGAACACTGAAGCTTTCTTT.

The rearrangement uses TRBV7-2 and TRBJ2-7, with 7 bases matching TRBD2. From germline, CDR1 is SGHTA and CDR2 FQGNSA. The CDR3 consists of 13 residues. The V and J ends lost 5 bases and 2 bases, in that order; junction bases with no gene match: 3. CDR3 sequence: CASSPSGPYEQYF. CDR3 bases: TGTGCCAGCAGCCCTAGCGGACCCTACGAGCAGTACTTC.

The chain employs TRBV30 and TRBJ1-1; 8 bases fit TRBD1. Germline values: CDR1 GTSNPN, CDR2 SVGIG (reference sequence). The trim removed 4 bases at V and 1 base at J, leaving 5 bases unmatched. The length of the CDR3 is 14 residues. CDR3 protein: CAWNRQGKNTEAFF. DNA for the CDR3: TGTGCCTGGAACAGACAGGGGAAGAACACTGAAGCTTTCTTT. Based on the CDR3 plus reference TRBV30 and TRBJ1-1, the full variable domain is SQTIHQWPATLVQPVGSPLSLECTVEGTSNPNLYWYRQAAGRGLQLLFYSVGIGQISSEVPQNLSASRPQDRQFILSSKKLLLSDSGFYLCAWNRQGKNTEAFFGQGTRLTVV.

This chain joins TRBV7-2 and TRBJ1-5, with D possibly matching TRBD1 (5 bases). The CDR3 is made up of 16 amino acids. Germline CDR1 and CDR2: SGHTA and FQGNSA. With 1 base removed from V and 9 bases from J, the gap between germline ends came to 19 bases. Written as DNA, the CDR3 is TGTGCCAGCAGCTTAGAATACAGGTCTACTGCAGGGCCCCAGCATTTT. Encoded protein: CASSLEYRSTAGPQHF.

The chain has TRBV2 and TRBJ1-6, with 10 bases that match TRBD1. V shed 7 bases and J 7 bases; nucleotides not matched to a gene: 4. The CDR3 runs 14 residues. Germline V CDR1 and CDR2: SNHLY, FYNNEI. Written as DNA, the CDR3 is TGTGCCAGCACCCAGGGACAGGGGAATTCACCCCTCCACTTT. It translates to CASTQGQGNSPLHF.

This chain joins TRBV6-4 and TRBJ1-2; 9 nucleotides match TRBD1. Germline V lookup: CDR1 MRHNA, CDR2 SNTAGT. The J segment lost 7 bases and the V segment lost 1 base, leaving 13 bases of the junction unmatched. This CDR3 is built from 17 residues. In DNA form, the CDR3 reads TGTGCCAGCAGTGACTTCTCAAACAGGGGGCGTCGGAGTGGCTACACCTTC. It translates to CASSDFSNRGRRSGYTF.

The chain has TRBV7-2 and TRBJ2-5; D perhaps matches TRBD2 (6 bases). CDR1 and CDR2 from the germline V gene are SGHTA and FQGNSA. The CDR3 extends over 16 amino acids. The V gene lost 3 bases and the J gene lost 5 bases, with 19 bases spanning the gap. The CDR3 DNA sequence: TGTGCCAGCAGCTTTGGTGGAGTCGGGGCGGGGGAGACCCAGTACTTC. It yields the protein CASSFGGVGAGETQYF.

The chain uses TRBV27 and TRBJ2-3, with TRBD2 as a possible D gene (6 bases). The V end was cut by 6 bases, the J end by 2 bases, with 15 bases between. The CDR3 covers 15 residues. CDR1 and CDR2 from the germline V gene are MNHEY and SMNVEV (reference sequence). The chain's CDR3 is CASSLGSGVTDTQYF. The CDR3 DNA reads as TGTGCCAGCAGCCTCGGCTCGGGGGTCACAGATACGCAGTATTTT.

To note about this clone: The junction departs from the called germline gene at one end, perhaps through a read error. The gene calls are TRBV7-7 and TRBJ2-7, with 8 bases that match TRBD2. This CDR3 has 15 amino acids. Germline assignment: CDR1 SSHAT and CDR2 FNYEAQ (reference sequence). CDR3 sequence: CASSPGLVGSYEQYF. DNA for the CDR3: TGTGCTAGCAGCCCGGGACTAGTAGGCTCCTACGAGCAGTACTTC.

The CDR3 region has the DNA TGTGCCAGCAGTGTCAGCCTCAGATCGGGTCACAACGGGGAGCTGTTTTTT. This sequence encodes CASSVSLRSGHNGELFF. The rearrangement joins TRBV6-1 to TRBJ2-2; D unclear. The CDR3 is 17 residues long. Germline V gives CDR1 MNHNS, CDR2 SASEGT. V was clipped by 4 bases and J by 7 bases, with 22 bases between them.

V and J are TRBV18 and TRBJ2-7; D not certain. The CDR3 has 15 residues. The V and J ends lost 1 base and 5 bases respectively, with 15 bases between them. Germline CDR1 is KGHSH and CDR2 is LQKENI. The CDR3 loop reads CASSPRTDTANEQYF. The CDR3 coding sequence is TGTGCCAGCTCACCACGAACAGACACAGCTAACGAGCAGTACTTC. Full variable domain (rest looked up from reference TRBV18 and TRBJ2-7): NAGVMQNPRHLVRRRGQEARLRCSPMKGHSHVYWYRQLPEEGLKFMVYLQKENIIDESGMPKERFSAEFPKEGPSILRIQQVVRGDSAAYFCASSPRTDTANEQYFGPGTRLTVT.

V gene TRBV30 combines with J gene TRBJ2-3; weak D call: TRBD1 (7 bases). This CDR3 is 15 amino acids long. V was cut by 4 bases and J by 2 bases, with 16 bases left in between. CDR1 is GTSNPN, CDR2 SVGIG, per germline (reference sequence). CDR3 nucleotides: TGTGCCTGGACGATGCGGGGACAGAACACAGATACGCAGTATTTT. It yields the protein CAWTMRGQNTDTQYF.

The CDR3 DNA is TGCGCCAGCAGCTTCGGGGACAGGGGGCTTCTCCCGGAGACCCAGTACTTC. This gives the protein CASSFGDRGLLPETQYF. V and J are TRBV5-1 and TRBJ2-5; 12 bases are shared with TRBD1. Trimming at V came to 2 bases and at J to 5 bases, leaving 10 bases not matched to a gene. CDR1 and CDR2 from the germline V gene are SGHRS and YFSETQ. The CDR3 is 17 amino acids.

The chain joins TRBV11-1 to TRBJ1-1; 7 bases are shared with TRBD1. The germline CDR1 and CDR2 sequences are SGHAT and FQDESV (reference sequence). The length of the CDR3 is 15 residues. J gave up 1 base and V 1 base, and 3 bases lay outside the gene matches. In DNA form, the CDR3 reads TGTGCCAGCAGCTTAGAGGGACAGTGGAACACTGAAGCTTTCTTT. Encoded protein: CASSLEGQWNTEAFF.

The chain uses TRBV5-6 and TRBJ1-1; no reliable D call. V lost 1 base, J lost 6 bases, and 13 bases lay in between. The germline CDR1 and CDR2 sequences are SGHDT and YYEEEE. CDR3 size: 14 residues. CDR3 sequence: CASSLRQAAPEAFF. DNA for the CDR3: TGTGCCAGCAGCTTGAGGCAGGCCGCGCCTGAAGCTTTCTTT. Together with reference TRBV5-6 and TRBJ1-1, the CDR3 gives the full variable domain: DAGVTQSPTHLIKTRGQQVTLRCSPKSGHDTVSWYQQALGQGPQFIFQYYEEEERQRGNFPDRFSGHQFPNYSSELNVNALLLGDSALYLCASSLRQAAPEAFFGQGTRLTVV.

The chain uses TRBV5-1 and TRBJ1-2; 7 nucleotides agree with TRBD1. Trimming took 2 bases from V and 0 from J; bases not matched to a gene: 1. Germline values: CDR1 SGHRS, CDR2 YFSETQ. The CDR3 consists of 14 residues. For the CDR3, the DNA is TGCGCCAGCAGCTTCGGGACAGCTAACTATGGCTACACCTTC. It codes for CASSFGTANYGYTF.

V is TRBV18 and J is TRBJ1-6; tentatively, D is TRBD1 (6 bases). The germline V gene has CDR1 KGHSH and CDR2 LQKENI. CDR3 length equals 14 residues. V was cut by 3 bases and J by 11 bases, with 14 bases left in between. The CDR3 coding sequence is TGTGCCAGCTCACCTTTGGACGCAGGGGCACCCCTCCACTTT. Residues: CASSPLDAGAPLHF.

The chain employs TRBV29-1 and TRBJ2-6; tentative D call: TRBD2 (6 bases). Trimming left V 7 bases short and J 4 bases short, with 14 bases between. The CDR3 runs 14 residues. Germline assignment: CDR1 SQVTM and CDR2 ANQGSEA. For the CDR3, the DNA is TGCAGCGCCGAGGAGGGATCAGGGGCCAACGTCCTGACTTTC. This codes for CSAEEGSGANVLTF.

The rearrangement links TRBV27 to TRBJ2-1; D remains ambiguous. The CDR3 spans 17 residues. Per the germline V gene, CDR1 is MNHEY and CDR2 is SMNVEV (reference sequence). Trimming removed 0 bases at V and 9 bases at J, with 21 bases between. CDR3 sequence (DNA): TGTGCCAGCAGTTTATCCCCCGCGGTTCGCTCCGGCATTGAGCAGTTCTTC. This translates into CASSLSPAVRSGIEQFF.

The chain has TRBV6-1 and TRBJ2-3; D uncertain. Germline assignment: CDR1 MNHNS and CDR2 SASEGT. V lost 1 base and J lost 3, with 14 bases in between. The CDR3 has 16 amino acids. CDR3 protein: CASSEGLEEWTDTQYF. Here the CDR3 DNA reads TGTGCCAGCAGTGAAGGGTTAGAGGAGTGGACAGATACGCAGTATTTT.